The 5 T cell receptor beta chains reported below all come from one sample, sequenced in a study of Ad26.COV2.S vaccination and SARS-CoV-2 variants. Treatment noted: some 20 received Ad26.COV2.S at low or high dose, single or two shots; about 5 received placebo; per-sample allocation not given. Collection of samples fell on day 63 after the first vaccine or placebo injection. TCRdb's copy holds only in-frame clones and misses some; the assay was immunoSEQ multiplex PCR. The sample yields 360,000 or so clones, around 89% seen once. Sequences were derived from peripheral blood, sampled in a trial of Ad26.COV2.S vaccine versus placebo. The receptors stem from a person aged 18 to 65 who received the Ad26.COV2.S COVID-19 vaccine or a placebo.

Note on this clone: The sample has other DNA sequences that encode this CDR3 too. The genes are TRBV2 and TRBJ2-5; unclear D gene. V was clipped by 6 bases and J by 5 bases, with 4 bases between them. CDR1 is SNHLY and CDR2 is FYNNEI in the germline V gene. The length of the CDR3 is 10 residues. CDR3 in DNA: TGTGCCAGCAGCCGGGAGACCCAGTACTTC. Translated: CASSRETQYF.

J is TRBJ2-7 and V is TRBV6-2 or TRBV6-3; tentative D call: TRBD2 (6 bases). CDR3 length equals 14 residues. Germline CDR1 and CDR2: MNHEY and SVGEGT. V lost 4 bases, J lost 1 base, and 11 bases lay in between. The DNA of the CDR3 is TGTGCCAGCAGTTCACCGCGGGGTTCCTACGAGCAGTACTTC. Protein sequence: CASSSPRGSYEQYF.

This chain links TRBV5-4 with TRBJ1-1; maybe TRBD1 (6 bases). The V gene's germline CDR1 is SGHNT and CDR2 YYREEE (reference sequence). This CDR3 contains 13 residues. Trimming removed 1 base from V and 3 bases from J, with 7 bases in between. The CDR3 coding sequence is TGTGCCAGCAGCTTGAACAGGGACACTGAAGCTTTCTTT. It yields the protein CASSLNRDTEAFF.

The V gene is TRBV5-1, the J gene TRBJ2-5; maybe TRBD1 (7 bases). The V end was cut by 5 bases, the J end by 1 base, with 18 bases between. Germline CDR1 reads SGHRS; CDR2 reads YFSETQ. The CDR3 loop spans 16 amino acids. The CDR3 DNA is TGCGCCAGCAGTTCAGGACAGGTGGGGGGCCAAGAGACCCAGTACTTC. This sequence encodes CASSSGQVGGQETQYF.

This clone was recorded once. The chain joins TRBV24-1 to TRBJ2-7; D is perhaps TRBD1 (6 bases). The CDR3 sequence is 19 residues long. Per germline, CDR1 KGHDR and CDR2 SFDVKD. V dropped 0 bases and J dropped 0 bases, with 20 bases sitting between them. DNA for the CDR3: TGTGCCACCAGTGATTTGCTGGGGGCCAGGGGAAGACCCTCCTACGAGCAGTACTTC. Its translation is CATSDLLGARGRPSYEQYF.